These 24 T cell receptor beta chains originate from one sample sequenced in a study of vaccination effects on CD4 cells after COVID-19. Pools of viral peptides were used by the ViraFEST assay to expand antigen-specific CD4+ T cells ahead of sequencing. The authors isolated CD4+ T cells after roughly 10 days of culture. Vaccine recipients, nucleocapsid antibody negative, had no prior SARS-CoV-2 infection. Produced via immunoSEQ multiplex PCR; TCRdb's table is partial and in-frame only. The data hold roughly 41,000 clones, with approximately 70% observed a single time. Their target antigens are unknown. The sequenced sample was CD4+ T cells from PBMCs cultured with HCoV-OC43 spike peptides, obtained before COVID-19 vaccination. Described subset: HCoV-OC43 spike overlapping peptide pool stimulation. The receptors come from a human donor who received a COVID-19 vaccine.

This chain joins TRBV20-1 and TRBJ1-1, with 9 nucleotides matching TRBD1. Losses at the gene ends were 3 bases for V and 5 bases for J; bases not matched to a gene: 7. The CDR3 is 14 amino acids. Germline V gene lookup returns CDR1 DFQATT and CDR2 SNEGSKA (reference sequence). In nucleotides, the CDR3 is TGCAGTGCTAGTTCAGGGACAGGGTATACTGAAGCTTTCTTT. It is translated as CSASSGTGYTEAFF.

This clone was counted only a few times. This chain connects TRBV7-9 to TRBJ1-1, with 7 positions matching TRBD1. The CDR3 runs 16 residues. Germline CDR1 and CDR2: SEHNR and FQNEAQ (reference sequence). V was clipped by 5 bases and J by 3 bases; unmatched bases: 12. The CDR3 region is CASSLVWRGQDTEAFF. As DNA, the CDR3 is TGTGCCAGCAGCCTCGTTTGGAGGGGGCAGGACACTGAAGCTTTCTTT.

This chain uses TRBV5-1 with TRBJ1-4, with 10 bases that match TRBD1. CDR3 length equals 14 residues. In germline, CDR1 is SGHRS, CDR2 YFSETQ. V shed 3 bases and J 7 bases; nucleotides not matched to a gene: 3. CDR3 bases: TGCGCCAGCAGCTACCGGGACAGGGGTGAAAAACTGTTTTTT. This gives the protein CASSYRDRGEKLFF.

The J gene is TRBJ2-3, the V gene TRBV4-2, with a possible D match to TRBD2 (6 bases). Trimming left V 7 bases short and J 2 bases short, with 13 bases between. The V gene's germline CDR1 is LGHNA and CDR2 YNFKEQ. The CDR3 loop spans 14 amino acids. Written as DNA, the CDR3 is TGTGCCAGCACCCCCGGGACTTTCACAGATACGCAGTATTTT. Amino acids: CASTPGTFTDTQYF.

In this sample, this clone turned up once. This rearrangement joins TRBV6-6 to TRBJ2-7, with D unresolved. The V end was cut by 5 bases, the J end by 0 bases, with 20 bases between. The CDR3 covers 17 residues. In germline, CDR1 is MNHNY, CDR2 SVGAGI (reference sequence). In DNA, the CDR3 is TGTGCCAGCAGTCCACCTATTGGGCAGATGAGCTCCTACGAGCAGTACTTC. Protein product: CASSPPIGQMSSYEQYF.

The chain links TRBV12-3 or TRBV12-4 to TRBJ1-2; 9 bases map to TRBD1. Losses at the gene ends were 6 bases for V and 4 bases for J; bases not matched to a gene: 3. The CDR3 length is 13 residues. CDR3 residues: CASRRTGVYGYTF. DNA for the CDR3: TGTGCCAGCAGACGGACAGGGGTCTATGGCTACACCTTC.

This clone was detected only a few times. This chain links TRBV9 with TRBJ1-3, with D uncertain. The CDR3 is 13 residues long. Germline V lookup: CDR1 SGDLS, CDR2 YYNGEE. V shed 2 bases and J shed 6 bases, with 9 bases lying between them. Here the CDR3 DNA reads TGTGCCAGCAGCGTTGGGGTTCTAAACACCATATATTTT. As protein: CASSVGVLNTIYF.

This chain links TRBV28 with TRBJ2-3, with 7 bases identical to TRBD2. Per germline, CDR1 MDHEN and CDR2 SYDVKM. The CDR3 is 15 amino acids. The trim removed 6 bases at V and 6 bases at J, leaving 12 bases unmatched. The CDR3 loop reads CASSPPGGRRDTQYF. The CDR3 coding sequence is TGTGCCAGCAGCCCTCCCGGGGGGAGGCGGGATACGCAGTATTTT.

V and J are TRBV19 and TRBJ2-2; TRBD1 matches 7 bases. CDR3 length: 14 amino acids. The V gene's germline CDR1 is LNHDA and CDR2 SQIVND (reference sequence). The ends lost 10 bases at V and 1 base at J; junction bases unmatched: 6. DNA of the CDR3: TGTGCCATCGGGACAGCAATGAACACCGGGGAGCTGTTTTTT. Its protein product is CAIGTAMNTGELFF. Based on the CDR3 plus reference TRBV19 and TRBJ2-2, the full variable domain is DGGITQSPKYLFRKEGQNVTLSCEQNLNHDAMYWYRQDPGQGLRLIYYSQIVNDFQKGDIAEGYSVSREKKESFPLTVTSAQKNPTAFYLCAIGTAMNTGELFFGEGSRLTVL.

The gene calls are TRBV10-3 and TRBJ1-1; D possibly corresponds to TRBD1 (5 bases). CDR1 ENHRY and CDR2 SYGVKD come from the germline V gene. The CDR3 loop spans 16 amino acids. V shed 6 bases and J shed 1 base, with 18 bases lying between them. The CDR3 reads CAISPGRGSANTEAFF. The CDR3 DNA reads TGTGCCATCAGCCCCGGAAGGGGTTCGGCGAACACTGAAGCTTTCTTT.

A few counts support this clone. This chain links TRBV7-2 with TRBJ2-5; D unresolved. CDR1 and CDR2 (germline): SGHTA, FQGNSA. Trimming took 4 bases from V and 1 from J, leaving 13 bases between them. The CDR3 is 15 residues long. The CDR3 coding sequence is TGTGCCAGCAGCTCTGGCCAAGGGTTCCAAGAGACCCAGTACTTC. Protein product: CASSSGQGFQETQYF.

V and J are TRBV6-5 and TRBJ2-7, with D tentatively TRBD2 (5 bases). There are 15 residues in the CDR3. Germline CDR1 is MNHEY and CDR2 is SVGAGI. Trimming left V 7 bases short and J 2 bases short, with 18 bases between. The CDR3 spells CASTTLGGSTYEQYF. The CDR3 nucleotides read TGTGCCAGCACCACCCTCGGCGGGTCCACCTACGAGCAGTACTTC.

Here the CDR3 reads CASSEIGGRKRDTQYF. The CDR3 nucleotides read TGTGCCAGCAGTGAAATTGGCGGGAGGAAAAGAGATACGCAGTATTTT. The gene calls are TRBV2 and TRBJ2-3; 8 nucleotides align to TRBD2. CDR1 is SNHLY, CDR2 FYNNEI, per germline. The CDR3 extends over 16 amino acids. Trimming at V came to 2 bases and at J to 5 bases, leaving 9 bases not matched to a gene.

This chain joins TRBV5-1 and TRBJ1-3; D may be TRBD1 (5 bases). The length of the CDR3 is 15 residues. The germline V gene encodes CDR1 SGHRS and CDR2 YFSETQ. V was cut by 0 bases and J by 3 bases, with 10 bases left in between. The CDR3 sequence: CASSLGGVDGNTIYF. The CDR3 coding sequence is TGCGCCAGCAGCTTGGGAGGGGTAGATGGAAACACCATATATTTT.

The rearrangement joins TRBV6-1 to TRBJ1-1, with D tentatively TRBD1 (6 bases). The CDR3 runs to 14 residues. From germline, CDR1 is MNHNS and CDR2 SASEGT. V lost 2 bases to trimming and J lost 1 base, with 8 bases between them. CDR3 region: CASSETGRNTEAFF. DNA for the CDR3: TGTGCCAGCAGTGAAACAGGGAGGAACACTGAAGCTTTCTTT.

The gene calls are TRBV30 and TRBJ1-5, with no clear D. Germline V gene lookup returns CDR1 GTSNPN and CDR2 SVGIG (reference sequence). V dropped 2 bases and J dropped 3 bases, with 8 bases sitting between them. The CDR3 length is 13 residues. For the CDR3, the DNA is TGTGCCTGGAGTCCTTTGGACAATCAGCCCCAGCATTTT. It encodes CAWSPLDNQPQHF.

V usage is TRBV6-5 and J usage is TRBJ1-1; 9 bases are a match to TRBD1. In germline, CDR1 is MNHEY, CDR2 SVGAGI. Losses at the gene ends were 5 bases for V and 2 bases for J; bases not matched to a gene: 6. The CDR3 is 15 residues long. CDR3 amino acids: CASSQPGQGNTEAFF. In nucleotides, the CDR3 is TGTGCCAGCAGTCAACCGGGACAGGGTAACACTGAAGCTTTCTTT.

This rearrangement joins TRBV2 to TRBJ1-3, with a tentative D call TRBD1 (5 bases). The V gene lost 8 bases and the J gene lost 2 bases, with 13 bases spanning the gap. Germline V gene lookup returns CDR1 SNHLY and CDR2 FYNNEI. The CDR3 is 14 residues long. CDR3 in DNA: TGTGCCAGCCTTCCCGGGGACGCTGGAAACACCATATATTTT. It codes for CASLPGDAGNTIYF. Variable domain in full (rest from reference TRBV2 and TRBJ1-3): EPEVTQTPSHQVTQMGQEVILRCVPISNHLYFYWYRQILGQKVEFLVSFYNNEISEKSEIFDDQFSVERPDGSNFTLKIRSTKLEDSAMYFCASLPGDAGNTIYFGEGSWLTVV.

This clone was picked up a small number of times. This chain joins TRBV27 and TRBJ1-2; no clear D gene. Germline V gene sequence: CDR1 MNHEY, CDR2 SMNVEV (reference sequence). There are 13 residues in the CDR3. Trimming removed 6 bases from V and 2 bases from J, with 10 bases in between. Here the CDR3 reads CASRGWTNYGYTF. As DNA, the CDR3 is TGTGCCAGCAGGGGGTGGACCAACTATGGCTACACCTTC.

A few counts support this clone. The rearrangement links TRBV7-9 to TRBJ2-2; no clear D. The ends were cut back, 1 base at V and 0 bases at J, with 9 bases in the middle. CDR1 SEHNR and CDR2 FQNEAQ come from the germline V gene (reference sequence). The CDR3 is 16 residues long. The CDR3 DNA sequence: TGTGCCAGCAGCTTAGATGGCAGAGCGAACACCGGGGAGCTGTTTTTT. Residues: CASSLDGRANTGELFF.

CDR3 bases: TGTGCCAGCAGCCCCCGCGGAGTGAGCTCCTACAATGAGCAGTTCTTC. Protein: CASSPRGVSSYNEQFF. This chain joins TRBV3-1 (or the pseudogene TRBV3-2) and TRBJ2-1; the D is unclear. CDR1 and CDR2 (germline): LGHDT, YNNKEL (reference sequence). Trimming took off 4 bases at V and 0 bases at J, with 13 bases between the two ends. The CDR3 extends over 16 amino acids.

This clone was detected a few times. J is TRBJ2-1 and V is TRBV2; TRBD1 aligns across 8 bases. V trimming: 2 bases; J trimming: 7 bases; junction bases outside the gene matches: 4. From germline, CDR1 is SNHLY and CDR2 FYNNEI. This CDR3 has 14 residues. The CDR3 loop reads CASSEQGALNEQFF. The CDR3 nucleotides read TGTGCCAGCAGTGAACAGGGGGCCCTTAATGAGCAGTTCTTC.

The J gene is TRBJ1-3, the V gene TRBV28; 7 bases fit TRBD1. CDR1 and CDR2 (germline): MDHEN, SYDVKM. The CDR3 spans 13 residues. Trimming at V came to 4 bases and at J to 4 bases, leaving 1 base not matched to a gene. In DNA form, the CDR3 reads TGTGCCAGCAGTTCGGACAGGGGAAACACCATATATTTT. It codes for CASSSDRGNTIYF.

J is TRBJ2-1 and V is TRBV19; D remains ambiguous. The CDR3 covers 13 residues. The V end lost 5 bases, the J end lost 8 bases, and 13 bases lay between the germline ends. Looked up from germline, CDR1 is LNHDA and CDR2 is SQIVND (reference sequence). In DNA form, the CDR3 reads TGTGCCAGTAGTCGTGACATGGGTTATGAGCAGTTCTTC. Translated, it gives CASSRDMGYEQFF. Combining the CDR3 with reference TRBV19 and TRBJ2-1 gives the whole variable domain DGGITQSPKYLFRKEGQNVTLSCEQNLNHDAMYWYRQDPGQGLRLIYYSQIVNDFQKGDIAEGYSVSREKKESFPLTVTSAQKNPTAFYLCASSRDMGYEQFFGPGTRLTVL.